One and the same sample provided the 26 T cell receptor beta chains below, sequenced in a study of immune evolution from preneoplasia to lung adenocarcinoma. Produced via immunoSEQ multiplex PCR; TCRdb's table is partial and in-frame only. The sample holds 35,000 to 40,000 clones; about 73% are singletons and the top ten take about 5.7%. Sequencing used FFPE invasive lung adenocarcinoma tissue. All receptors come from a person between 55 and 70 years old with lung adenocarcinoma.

The DNA of the CDR3 is TGTGCCAGCACTAAGACAGAGACCGGGGAGCTGTTTTTT. This sequence encodes CASTKTETGELFF. The chain is built from TRBV6-1 and TRBJ2-2; a weak D match, TRBD1 (5 bases). With 7 bases removed from V and 5 bases from J, the gap between germline ends came to 11 bases. CDR3 length equals 13 residues. Germline lookup yields CDR1 MNHNS and CDR2 SASEGT.

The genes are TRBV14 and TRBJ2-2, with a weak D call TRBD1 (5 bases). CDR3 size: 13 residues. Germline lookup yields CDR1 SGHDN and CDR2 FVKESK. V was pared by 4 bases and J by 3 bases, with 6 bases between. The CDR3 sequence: CASSRTHTGELFF. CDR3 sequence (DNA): TGTGCCAGCAGCCGGACACACACCGGGGAGCTGTTTTTT.

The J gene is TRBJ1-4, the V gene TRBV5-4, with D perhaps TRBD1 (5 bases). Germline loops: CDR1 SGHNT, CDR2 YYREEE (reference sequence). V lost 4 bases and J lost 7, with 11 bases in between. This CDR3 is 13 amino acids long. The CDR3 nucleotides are TGTGCCAGCAGCCAGCAGGGAGCTGAAAAACTGTTTTTT. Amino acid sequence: CASSQQGAEKLFF.

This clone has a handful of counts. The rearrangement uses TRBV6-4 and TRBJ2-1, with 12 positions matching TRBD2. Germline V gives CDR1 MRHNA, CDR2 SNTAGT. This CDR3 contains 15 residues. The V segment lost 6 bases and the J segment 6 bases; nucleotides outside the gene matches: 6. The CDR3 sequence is CASRRLAGEGNEQFF. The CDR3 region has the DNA TGTGCCAGCAGGAGACTAGCGGGAGAGGGCAATGAGCAGTTCTTC.

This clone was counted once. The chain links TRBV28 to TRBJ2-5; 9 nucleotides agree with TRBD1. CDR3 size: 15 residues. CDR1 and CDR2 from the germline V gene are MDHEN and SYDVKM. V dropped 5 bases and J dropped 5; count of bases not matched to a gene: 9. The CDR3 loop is CASSTLQGAKETQYF. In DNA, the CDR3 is TGTGCCAGCAGTACACTACAGGGGGCCAAGGAGACCCAGTACTTC.

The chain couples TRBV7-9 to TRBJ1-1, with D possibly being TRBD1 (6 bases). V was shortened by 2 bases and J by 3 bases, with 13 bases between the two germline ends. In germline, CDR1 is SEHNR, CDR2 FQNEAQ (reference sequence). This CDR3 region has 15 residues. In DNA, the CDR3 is TGTGCCAGCAGCTTACAGGGGCATCTTTACACTGAAGCTTTCTTT. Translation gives CASSLQGHLYTEAFF.

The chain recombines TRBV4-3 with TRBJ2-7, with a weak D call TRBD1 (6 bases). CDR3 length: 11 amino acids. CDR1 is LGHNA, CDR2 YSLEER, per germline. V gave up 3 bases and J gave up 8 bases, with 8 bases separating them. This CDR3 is CASSHRGKQYF. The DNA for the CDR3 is TGCGCCAGCAGCCACAGGGGCAAGCAGTACTTC.

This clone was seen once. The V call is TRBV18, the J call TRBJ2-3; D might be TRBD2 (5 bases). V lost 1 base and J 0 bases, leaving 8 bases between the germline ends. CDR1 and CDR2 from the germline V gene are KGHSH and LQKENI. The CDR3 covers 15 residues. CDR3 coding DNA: TGTGCCAGCTCACCACAGGGAGCTAGCACAGATACGCAGTATTTT. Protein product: CASSPQGASTDTQYF.

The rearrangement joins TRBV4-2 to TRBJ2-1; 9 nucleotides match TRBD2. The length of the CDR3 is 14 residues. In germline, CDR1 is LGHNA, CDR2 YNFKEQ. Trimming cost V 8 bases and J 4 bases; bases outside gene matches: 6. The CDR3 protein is CASDAGGNYNEQFF. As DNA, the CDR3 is TGTGCCAGCGATGCGGGAGGGAATTACAATGAGCAGTTCTTC.

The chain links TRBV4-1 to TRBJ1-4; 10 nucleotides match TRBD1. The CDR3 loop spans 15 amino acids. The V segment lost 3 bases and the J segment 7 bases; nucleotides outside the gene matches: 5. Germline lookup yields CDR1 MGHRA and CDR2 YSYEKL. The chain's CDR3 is CASSQTGGHGEKLFF. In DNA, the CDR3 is TGCGCCAGCAGCCAGACAGGGGGCCACGGTGAAAAACTGTTTTTT.

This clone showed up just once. CDR3 coding DNA: TGCGCCAGCAGCTTGTATGTGGGAAACAATGAGCAGTTCTTC. It translates to CASSLYVGNNEQFF. The chain combines TRBV5-1 with TRBJ2-1, with unresolved D. The germline V gene encodes CDR1 SGHRS and CDR2 YFSETQ. The CDR3 contains 14 residues. V was clipped by 1 base and J by 5 bases, with 10 bases between them. Full variable domain (rest looked up from reference TRBV5-1 and TRBJ2-1): KAGVTQTPRYLIKTRGQQVTLSCSPISGHRSVSWYQQTPGQGLQFLFEYFSETQRNKGNFPGRFSGRQFSNSRSEMNVSTLELGDSALYLCASSLYVGNNEQFFGPGTRLTVL.

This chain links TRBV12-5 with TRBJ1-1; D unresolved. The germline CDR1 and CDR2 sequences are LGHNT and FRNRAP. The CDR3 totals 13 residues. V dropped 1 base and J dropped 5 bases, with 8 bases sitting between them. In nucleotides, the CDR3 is TGTGCTAGTGGTTTGGAGGGTTGGACTGAAGCTTTCTTT. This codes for CASGLEGWTEAFF.

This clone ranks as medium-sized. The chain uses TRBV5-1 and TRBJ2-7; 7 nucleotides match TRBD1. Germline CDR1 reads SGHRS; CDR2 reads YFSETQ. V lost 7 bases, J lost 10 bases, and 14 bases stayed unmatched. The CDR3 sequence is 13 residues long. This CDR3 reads CASRLQGNTGQYF. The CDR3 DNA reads TGCGCCAGCCGACTACAGGGGAATACGGGACAGTACTTC.

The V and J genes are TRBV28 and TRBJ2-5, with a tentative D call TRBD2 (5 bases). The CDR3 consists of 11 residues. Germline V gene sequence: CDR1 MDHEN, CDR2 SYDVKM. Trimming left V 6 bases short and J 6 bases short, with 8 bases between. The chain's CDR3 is CASSSGKTQYF. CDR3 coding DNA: TGTGCCAGCAGCTCCGGGAAGACCCAGTACTTC. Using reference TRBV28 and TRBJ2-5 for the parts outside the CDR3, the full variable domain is DVKVTQSSRYLVKRTGEKVFLECVQDMDHENMFWYRQDPGLGLRLIYFSYDVKMKEKGDIPEGYSVSREKKERFSLILESASTNQTSMYLCASSSGKTQYFGPGTRLLVL.

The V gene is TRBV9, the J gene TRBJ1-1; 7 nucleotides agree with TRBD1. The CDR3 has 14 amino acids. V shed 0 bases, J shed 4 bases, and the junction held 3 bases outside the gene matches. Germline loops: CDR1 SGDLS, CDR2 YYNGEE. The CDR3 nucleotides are TGTGCCAGCAGCGTAGCGCAGGGGGTCACTGAAGCTTTCTTT. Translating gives CASSVAQGVTEAFF. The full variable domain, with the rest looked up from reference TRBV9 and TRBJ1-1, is DSGVTQTPKHLITATGQRVTLRCSPRSGDLSVYWYQQSLDQGLQFLIQYYNGEERAKGNILERFSAQQFPDLHSELNLSSLELGDSALYFCASSVAQGVTEAFFGQGTRLTVV.

The CDR3 nucleotides read TGTGCCAGCAGCCAAAGGGAGGACTACGAGCAGTACTTC. This translates into CASSQREDYEQYF. The V call is TRBV4-2, the J call TRBJ2-7; possible D gene TRBD2, 6 bases. This CDR3 is built from 13 residues. Germline-derived CDR1 and CDR2 are LGHNA and YNFKEQ. V lost 2 bases and J lost 3, with 8 bases in between.

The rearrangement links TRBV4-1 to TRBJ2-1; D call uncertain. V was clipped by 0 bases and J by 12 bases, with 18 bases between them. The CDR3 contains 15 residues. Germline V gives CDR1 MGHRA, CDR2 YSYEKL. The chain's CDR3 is CASSQDGGVASGQFF. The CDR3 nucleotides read TGCGCCAGCAGCCAAGATGGCGGCGTAGCCTCGGGGCAGTTCTTC.

The CDR3 DNA reads TGTGCCAGCAGTCCCCGCCCTGTGAACACTGAAGCTTTCTTT. Translation gives CASSPRPVNTEAFF. The chain employs TRBV27 and TRBJ1-1; no firm D call. The CDR3 sequence is 14 residues long. The germline V gene encodes CDR1 MNHEY and CDR2 SMNVEV (reference sequence). V gave up 5 bases and J gave up 0 bases, with 10 bases separating them.

Here the CDR3 DNA reads TGTGCCAGCAGTTCCGGGACAGCTATGAACACTGAAGCTTTCTTT. This sequence encodes CASSSGTAMNTEAFF. The rearrangement links TRBV28 to TRBJ1-1, with TRBD1 matching 7 bases. This CDR3 is built from 15 residues. J gave up 0 bases and V 4 bases, and 5 bases lay outside the gene matches. The germline V gene encodes CDR1 MDHEN and CDR2 SYDVKM.

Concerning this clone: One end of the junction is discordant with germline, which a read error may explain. The CDR3: CASSSGTEETQYF. The CDR3, as DNA: TGTGCTAGCAGCTCCGGGACAGAAGAGACCCAGTACTTC. J is TRBJ2-5 and V is TRBV7-7; 7 bases fit TRBD1. The CDR3 is 13 residues long. Germline V gene sequence: CDR1 SSHAT, CDR2 FNYEAQ (reference sequence).

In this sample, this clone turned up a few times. The CDR3 DNA reads TGTGCCACTAAACAGGGCCTTGGGGAGACCCAGTACTTC. This sequence encodes CATKQGLGETQYF. The chain is built from TRBV19 and TRBJ2-5, with D possibly matching TRBD1 (6 bases). With 10 bases removed from V and 5 bases from J, the gap between germline ends came to 17 bases. The CDR3 is 13 amino acids. Germline V lookup: CDR1 LNHDA, CDR2 SQIVND (reference sequence). Filled out from reference TRBV19 and TRBJ2-5, the complete variable domain reads DGGITQSPKYLFRKEGQNVTLSCEQNLNHDAMYWYRQDPGQGLRLIYYSQIVNDFQKGDIAEGYSVSREKKESFPLTVTSAQKNPTAFYLCATKQGLGETQYFGPGTRLLVL.

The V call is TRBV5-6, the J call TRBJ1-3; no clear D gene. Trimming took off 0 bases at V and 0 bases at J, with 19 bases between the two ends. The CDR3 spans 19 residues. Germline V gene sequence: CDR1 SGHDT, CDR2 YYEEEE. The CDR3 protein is CASSLGLAGDISSGNTIYF. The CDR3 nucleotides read TGTGCCAGCAGCTTGGGGCTTGCGGGTGATATTAGCTCTGGAAACACCATATATTTT.

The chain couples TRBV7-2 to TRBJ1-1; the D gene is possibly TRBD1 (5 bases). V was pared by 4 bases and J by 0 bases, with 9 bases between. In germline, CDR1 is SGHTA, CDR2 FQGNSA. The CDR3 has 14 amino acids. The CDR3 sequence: CASSSTALNTEAFF. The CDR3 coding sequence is TGTGCCAGCAGCTCGACAGCCTTGAACACTGAAGCTTTCTTT.

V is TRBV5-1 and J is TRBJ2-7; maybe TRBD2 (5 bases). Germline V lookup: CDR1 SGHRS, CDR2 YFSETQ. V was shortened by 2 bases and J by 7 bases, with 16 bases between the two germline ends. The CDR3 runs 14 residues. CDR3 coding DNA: TGCGCCAGCAGCTTCGGGTGGGAGTCGGGGGAGCAGTACTTC. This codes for CASSFGWESGEQYF.

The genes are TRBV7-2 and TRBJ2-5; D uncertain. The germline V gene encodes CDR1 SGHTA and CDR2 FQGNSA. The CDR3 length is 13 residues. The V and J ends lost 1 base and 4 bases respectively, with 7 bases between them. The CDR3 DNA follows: TGTGCCAGCAGCTTAGGTCCGGGAGAGACCCAGTACTTC. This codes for CASSLGPGETQYF.

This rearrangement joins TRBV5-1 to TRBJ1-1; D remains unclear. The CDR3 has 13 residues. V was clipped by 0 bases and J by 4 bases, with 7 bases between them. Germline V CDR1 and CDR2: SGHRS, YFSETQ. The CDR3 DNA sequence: TGCGCCAGCAGCTTGGCCGGGATCACTGAAGCTTTCTTT. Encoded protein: CASSLAGITEAFF.